This entry features one TCR beta chain sequence. The antigen remains unidentified. The CDR3 consists of 15 residues. Germline assignment: CDR1 SGHNT and CDR2 YENEEA. V shed 4 bases, J shed 6 bases, and the junction held 5 bases outside the gene matches. The record originates from a study of chemoradiotherapy in HPV16-positive cancers. General study results and limits: For HPV16-positive patients, expanding HPV-responsive T cells associated with longer recurrence-free survival.

Sequencing was performed with immunoSEQ multiplex PCR; in TCRdb, only in-frame clones are kept and a portion is missing. This sample has some 11,000 clones, with roughly 78% found just once. V usage is TRBV11-3 and J usage is TRBJ2-2; 10 positions agree with TRBD2. This material was collected from a patient who underwent chemoradiotherapy. This receptor was obtained from a human donor with HPV-associated anogenital cancer. The CDR3 nucleotides are TGTGCCAGCAGCTGGACTAGCGGTCCGGCCGGGGAGCTGTTTTTT. Translation gives CASSWTSGPAGELFF.